The entry below describes one T cell receptor (beta chain). The CDR3 runs to 15 residues. V was shortened by 2 bases and J by 3 bases, with 13 bases between the two germline ends. Per the germline V gene, CDR1 is KGHSH and CDR2 is LQKENI. Sequencing was performed with immunoSEQ multiplex PCR; in TCRdb, only in-frame clones are kept and a portion is missing. The table has tens of thousands of clones, approximately 80% seen once. This sample is part of a study of technical replicates of blood from several donors. The sequenced sample consisted of PBMCs. This sequence joins TRBV18 and TRBJ2-5, with D possibly TRBD2 on 5 matching bases. This TCR derives from a human donor in good health. Some clones in this sample may be carry-over from other donors' samples. Here the CDR3 reads CASSPNQGGKETQYF. The CDR3 region has the DNA TGTGCCAGCTCACCAAACCAAGGAGGAAAAGAGACCCAGTACTTC.